One and the same sample provided the 27 T cell receptor beta chains below, sequenced in a study of blood T cell repertoires in COVID-19. Generated by immunoSEQ multiplex PCR, the TCRdb table keeps only in-frame clones and is missing some. The profile shows 100,000 to 120,000 clones, about 88% of them singletons. The sample comprised peripheral blood. The receptors come from a human donor in a cohort sampled during active COVID-19.

The chain joins TRBV5-4 to TRBJ1-2; 8 bases line up with TRBD1. The junction had 3 bases not matched to a gene; V was cut back by 2 bases and J by 6 bases. Germline lookup yields CDR1 SGHNT and CDR2 YYREEE (reference sequence). This CDR3 has 13 residues. CDR3 region: CASSFDRGNGYTF. In nucleotides, the CDR3 is TGTGCCAGCAGCTTTGACAGGGGAAATGGCTACACCTTC.

The V gene is TRBV18, the J gene TRBJ2-5, with D uncertain. The germline CDR1 and CDR2 sequences are KGHSH and LQKENI. V lost 3 bases and J lost 1, with 6 bases in between. This CDR3 region has 13 residues. CDR3 sequence (DNA): TGTGCCAGCTCACCGCTATCCCAAGAGACCCAGTACTTC. Protein product: CASSPLSQETQYF.

Only a few counts were recorded for this clone. This chain uses TRBV7-9 with TRBJ1-2; no definite D call. V was pared by 3 bases and J by 8 bases, with 16 bases between. The CDR3 spans 14 residues. Germline lookup yields CDR1 SEHNR and CDR2 FQNEAQ (reference sequence). CDR3 protein: CASSLYGSEEGYTF. CDR3 in DNA: TGTGCCAGCAGCTTGTACGGGTCGGAAGAGGGCTACACCTTC.

A single count supports this clone. The chain links TRBV9 to TRBJ2-7, with TRBD1 identical over 7 bases. Per the germline V gene, CDR1 is SGDLS and CDR2 is YYNGEE. This CDR3 spans 14 amino acids. V was pared by 6 bases and J by 5 bases, with 11 bases of the junction left unmatched. The CDR3 DNA is TGTGCCAGCAACCAGGGGGACCCCCAGGACGAGCAGTACTTC. Residues: CASNQGDPQDEQYF.

This clone was picked up one time. The chain links TRBV5-5 to TRBJ1-2; 8 bases fit TRBD1. Germline assignment: CDR1 SGHKS and CDR2 YYEKEE (reference sequence). V was pared by 4 bases and J by 0 bases, with 5 bases of the junction left unmatched. The CDR3 totals 15 residues. The CDR3 loop reads CASSGQGWANYGYTF. CDR3 bases: TGTGCCAGCAGCGGACAGGGTTGGGCTAACTATGGCTACACCTTC.

This rearrangement joins TRBV2 to TRBJ2-5, with 8 bases matching TRBD2. The CDR3 extends over 15 amino acids. The V segment lost 0 bases and the J segment 2 bases; nucleotides outside the gene matches: 2. Germline-derived CDR1 and CDR2 are SNHLY and FYNNEI. CDR3 coding DNA: TGTGCCAGCAGTGAAGCAGTAGCGGGGCAAGAGACCCAGTACTTC. Translated, it gives CASSEAVAGQETQYF.

The CDR3 region is CASSIHSGTRFGEQYF. For the CDR3, the DNA is TGTGCCAGCAGCATACATTCCGGGACTAGGTTCGGCGAGCAGTACTTC. This chain joins TRBV5-5 and TRBJ2-7, with 8 bases fitting TRBD2. The ends lost 4 bases at V and 6 bases at J; junction bases unmatched: 15. The CDR3 is made up of 16 amino acids. Germline V CDR1 and CDR2: SGHKS, YYEKEE (reference sequence).

The rearrangement uses TRBV13 and TRBJ2-3, with 8 bases aligning to TRBD2. CDR1 and CDR2 (germline): PRHDT, FYEKMQ (reference sequence). The V gene end was trimmed by 0 bases and the J gene end by 4 bases; junction bases not matched to a gene: 3. The CDR3 covers 15 residues. The CDR3 loop is CASSLGRGGADTQYF. CDR3 DNA: TGTGCCAGCAGCTTAGGCCGGGGGGGAGCAGATACGCAGTATTTT.

This clone was seen a single time. The rearrangement links TRBV11-2 to TRBJ1-6; possibly TRBD1 for D (6 bases). This CDR3 is built from 15 residues. Germline V lookup: CDR1 SGHAT, CDR2 FQNNGV. V lost 7 bases to trimming and J lost 11 bases, with 21 bases between them. The CDR3 spells CASTALGGADPPLHF. CDR3 nucleotides: TGTGCCAGCACCGCGTTAGGGGGAGCAGATCCACCCCTCCACTTT.

This clone was seen only once. This sequence joins TRBV5-1 and TRBJ1-4; unclear D gene. V was cut by 1 base and J by 4 bases, with 8 bases left in between. From germline, CDR1 is SGHRS and CDR2 YFSETQ. This CDR3 has 14 residues. CDR3 sequence reads: CASSLTDFNEKLFF. For the CDR3, the DNA is TGCGCCAGCAGCTTGACAGATTTTAATGAAAAACTGTTTTTT.

This chain links TRBV5-1 with TRBJ1-2; D may be TRBD1 (6 bases). CDR1 is SGHRS and CDR2 is YFSETQ in the germline V gene. The CDR3 spans 15 residues. V dropped 2 bases and J dropped 1 base, with 12 bases sitting between them. The CDR3 protein is CASSFGGALNYGYTF. The CDR3 DNA reads TGCGCCAGCAGCTTCGGGGGGGCCCTTAACTATGGCTACACCTTC.

In DNA, the CDR3 is TGTGCCTGGAGCTGGGACAGCGGGAACACTGAAGCTTTCTTT. Residues: CAWSWDSGNTEAFF. V is TRBV30 and J is TRBJ1-1, with 7 bases identical to TRBD1. Germline CDR1 is GTSNPN and CDR2 is SVGIG (reference sequence). V dropped 3 bases and J dropped 1; count of bases not matched to a gene: 5. The CDR3 runs 14 residues.

V is TRBV27 and J is TRBJ1-1; 7 bases align to TRBD1. V was pared by 5 bases and J by 4 bases, with 10 bases of the junction left unmatched. This CDR3 region has 15 residues. CDR1 and CDR2 from the germline V gene are MNHEY and SMNVEV (reference sequence). The CDR3 sequence: CASSRFGQAGTEAFF. The CDR3 nucleotides are TGTGCCAGCAGTCGGTTCGGACAGGCCGGCACTGAAGCTTTCTTT.

The chain joins TRBV6-1 to TRBJ1-1; TRBD1 aligns across 7 bases. Germline CDR1 and CDR2: MNHNS and SASEGT. V was clipped by 1 base and J by 4 bases; unmatched bases: 9. This CDR3 is 16 amino acids long. CDR3: CASSEEAQGVGTEAFF. CDR3 coding DNA: TGTGCCAGCAGTGAAGAGGCCCAGGGGGTTGGCACTGAAGCTTTCTTT.

The chain recombines TRBV7-8 with TRBJ1-1; TRBD1 agrees at 9 bases. The CDR3 length is 14 residues. V dropped 5 bases and J dropped 5; count of bases not matched to a gene: 6. CDR1 and CDR2 from the germline V gene are SGHVS and FQNEAQ. The CDR3: CASSGRDRVTEAFF. The CDR3, as DNA: TGTGCCAGCAGCGGGCGGGACAGGGTAACTGAAGCTTTCTTT.

Written as DNA, the CDR3 is TGTGCCTGGAGTGTACTTGGGGGGACTGAAGCTTTCTTT. This sequence encodes CAWSVLGGTEAFF. The genes are TRBV30 and TRBJ1-1; tentative D call: TRBD1 (5 bases). The CDR3 length is 13 residues. Per the germline V gene, CDR1 is GTSNPN and CDR2 is SVGIG (reference sequence). Trimming took off 0 bases at V and 5 bases at J, with 10 bases between the two ends.

The CDR3 bases are TGTGCCAGCAGTTTAAAGGTACAGGGTCCATACGAGCAGTACTTC. This sequence encodes CASSLKVQGPYEQYF. The chain couples TRBV27 to TRBJ2-7; TRBD1 might be the D (6 bases). Germline V gene lookup returns CDR1 MNHEY and CDR2 SMNVEV (reference sequence). The CDR3 is 15 residues long. With 2 bases removed from V and 4 bases from J, the gap between germline ends came to 15 bases.

The V call is TRBV2, the J call TRBJ2-1, with D hard to call. Germline CDR1 is SNHLY and CDR2 is FYNNEI. The CDR3 spans 12 residues. The V and J ends lost 1 base and 13 bases respectively, with 11 bases between them. CDR3 nucleotides: TGTGCCAGCAGTGAAGAGCGCCGGGTTCAGTTCTTC. It encodes CASSEERRVQFF.

In regard to this clone: Other nucleotide sequences in the sample specify the same CDR3. The V call is TRBV7-6, the J call TRBJ1-3; unclear D gene. This CDR3 contains 16 residues. Trimming took off 3 bases at V and 0 bases at J, with 12 bases between the two ends. Germline V gene sequence: CDR1 SGHVS, CDR2 FNYEAQ. CDR3 DNA: TGTGCCAGCAGCTTGGGCAGGTCCTCCTCTGGAAACACCATATATTTT. Translation: CASSLGRSSSGNTIYF. The full variable domain, with the rest looked up from reference TRBV7-6 and TRBJ1-3, is GAGVSQSPRYKVTKRGQDVALRCDPISGHVSLYWYRQALGQGPEFLTYFNYEAQQDKSGLPNDRFSAERPEGSISTLTIQRTEQRDSAMYRCASSLGRSSSGNTIYFGEGSWLTVV.

The V and J genes are TRBV11-3 and TRBJ2-1, with 9 bases matching TRBD2. V shed 5 bases and J 7 bases; nucleotides not matched to a gene: 12. The germline CDR1 and CDR2 sequences are SGHNT and YENEEA. There are 16 residues in the CDR3. As DNA, the CDR3 is TGTGCCAGCAGCCCTGGGGGGGTAGCGGGAGTAAATGAGCAGTTCTTC. This sequence encodes CASSPGGVAGVNEQFF.

The chain is built from TRBV4-1 and TRBJ2-5; tentative D call: TRBD2 (5 bases). Trimming pared 3 bases from V and 2 bases from J, leaving 7 bases between. This CDR3 comprises 13 residues. Germline CDR1 MGHRA, CDR2 YSYEKL. The CDR3 nucleotides read TGCGCCAGCAGCCAGGACTTACAAGAGACCCAGTACTTC. Translation: CASSQDLQETQYF.

The chain couples TRBV11-2 to TRBJ1-2; D not certain. V gave up 5 bases and J gave up 8 bases, with 12 bases separating them. Germline V lookup: CDR1 SGHAT, CDR2 FQNNGV. There are 12 residues in the CDR3. As DNA, the CDR3 is TGTGCCAGCAGCGAGGGAGCTAGCGGCTACACCTTC. This encodes CASSEGASGYTF.

The chain carries TRBV11-2 and TRBJ1-5; D is possibly TRBD1 (6 bases). V shed 1 base and J shed 0 bases, with 13 bases lying between them. Looked up from germline, CDR1 is SGHAT and CDR2 is FQNNGV. There are 17 residues in the CDR3. This CDR3 is CASSLGPDSYSNQPQHF. CDR3 nucleotide sequence: TGTGCCAGCAGCTTAGGGCCGGACAGCTATAGCAATCAGCCCCAGCATTTT.

The rearrangement links TRBV19 to TRBJ2-1; tentatively, D is TRBD2 (5 bases). The CDR3 contains 18 residues. V gave up 1 base and J gave up 3 bases, with 19 bases separating them. Germline V gene sequence: CDR1 LNHDA, CDR2 SQIVND (reference sequence). CDR3 bases: TGTGCCAGTAGTATAGTGACGGACTCGATCGTTTTCTACAATGAGCAGTTCTTC. Its translation is CASSIVTDSIVFYNEQFF. Full variable domain (outside the CDR3, taken from reference TRBV19 and TRBJ2-1): DGGITQSPKYLFRKEGQNVTLSCEQNLNHDAMYWYRQDPGQGLRLIYYSQIVNDFQKGDIAEGYSVSREKKESFPLTVTSAQKNPTAFYLCASSIVTDSIVFYNEQFFGPGTRLTVL.

The chain carries TRBV3-1 (or the pseudogene TRBV3-2) and TRBJ2-3; TRBD2 matches 10 bases. The junction had 19 bases not matched to a gene; V was cut back by 5 bases and J by 5 bases. The CDR3 loop spans 19 amino acids. Germline CDR1 is LGHDT and CDR2 is YNNKEL (reference sequence). CDR3 in amino acids: CASSALVDGSGRAVDTQYF. The DNA of the CDR3 is TGTGCCAGCAGCGCGCTTGTGGACGGAAGCGGGAGGGCCGTAGATACGCAGTATTTT.

The chain links TRBV5-6 to TRBJ2-3, with 9 bases identical to TRBD2. Germline trimming cut 5 bases from V and 4 bases from J; bases unmatched to any gene: 8. This CDR3 region has 15 residues. Germline CDR1 reads SGHDT; CDR2 reads YYEEEE. The DNA for the CDR3 is TGTGCCAGCAGTACGGGACTAGCAGGCCCAGATACGCAGTATTTT. It specifies CASSTGLAGPDTQYF.

The chain recombines TRBV19 with TRBJ2-4; 11 positions agree with TRBD2. This CDR3 spans 18 amino acids. The junction had 9 bases not matched to a gene; V was cut back by 5 bases and J by 0 bases. Germline-derived CDR1 and CDR2 are LNHDA and SQIVND (reference sequence). The CDR3 loop reads CASSGALAGGLAKNIQYF. The CDR3 coding sequence is TGTGCCAGTAGTGGGGCGCTAGCGGGAGGTCTAGCCAAAAACATTCAGTACTTC.